This paragraph reports one TCR beta chain. The protocol was immunoSEQ multiplex PCR, while the TCRdb copy is restricted to in-frame clones and leaves out a portion. Of 200,000 or so clones in the sample, 60% to 85% are singletons; the top ten hold 5.5%. These data belong to a study of blood T cell repertoires in COVID-19. Across the study: In each case, the material was cDNA or gDNA derived from T cells, B-cell-depleted T cells, or PBMCs.

The CDR3 runs 15 residues. Trimming at V came to 5 bases and at J to 8 bases, leaving 12 bases not matched to a gene. The V gene's germline CDR1 is SGHTA and CDR2 FQGNSA. The rearrangement uses TRBV7-2 and TRBJ1-2, with 9 positions matching TRBD1. The sample comprised peripheral blood. The receptor was isolated from a woman in her sixties or seventies with acute or convalescent COVID-19. DNA of the CDR3: TGTGCCAGCAGCCCCCCCGTCGGACAGGGGCAAGGCTACACCTTC. It specifies CASSPPVGQGQGYTF.